This is a list of T cell receptor beta chains from one sample in a study of blood T cell repertoires in COVID-19. Method: immunoSEQ multiplex PCR; TCRdb's copy keeps in-frame clones and lacks some. The table lists about 58,000 clones, more than 85% of them singletons. Sequencing input: peripheral blood. The receptors shown here come from a woman aged 70-85 years with active COVID-19. Both conserved end residues are part of each CDR3. D genes are given only for firm matches. Expanded clones are given a class, and other clones once, few, many or no size at all.

>TRBD1|TRBV19|-|TRBJ1-2
TGTGCCAGTAGTATAGCCCCGACAGGGGCCTATGGCTACACCTTC
CASSIAPTGAYGYTF
>TRBD2|TRBV3-1/TRBV3-2|-|TRBJ2-5
TGTGCCAGCAGCCAAAAAAGGAAGGTTATCGGGGCGGGAGTTCACGAGACCCAGTACTTC
CASSQKRKVIGAGVHETQYF
>TRBD1|TRBV5-1|once|TRBJ2-7
TGCGCCAGCAGCTTGGGGACAGGAAGCGGCGAGCAGTACTTC
CASSLGTGSGEQYF
>-|TRBV1|-|TRBJ2-7
TGCACCAGCAGCCAAGCCCCACCGCCCACTAGCGGCTACCTCTACGAGCAGTACTTC
CTSSQAPPPTSGYLYEQYF
>-|TRBV7-9|once|TRBJ2-7
TGTGCCAGCAGCTTAGCGGGCTCTTGCGAGCAGTACTTC
CASSLAGSCEQYF
>TRBD2|TRBV4-1|-|TRBJ2-1
TGCGCCAGCAGCCAACATTTAGCGGGAGAGCAGTTCTTC
CASSQHLAGEQFF
>-|TRBV28|-|TRBJ2-7
TGTGCCAGCAGTTTGTCAGTCGAGCAGTACTTC
CASSLSVEQYF
>TRBD2|TRBV28|-|TRBJ2-1
TGTGCCAGCAGTTTATTGGGGACTAGCGGGAGCAATGAGCAGTTCTTC
CASSLLGTSGSNEQFF
>-|TRBV19|-|TRBJ1-5
TGTGCCAGTAGTATCCGTCCGGGAGCCAGCAATCAGCCCCAGCATTTT
CASSIRPGASNQPQHF
>TRBD1|TRBV19|-|TRBJ2-3
TGTGCCAGTAGTATAGATCAAGGACAGGGGACGGATACGCAGTATTTT
CASSIDQGQGTDTQYF
>TRBD1|TRBV6-1|-|TRBJ2-6
TGTGCCAGCAGTGGAAGGACAGGGTCTAGTAGTAGGTTTGGGGCCAACGTCCTGACTTTC
CASSGRTGSSSRFGANVLTF
>TRBD1|TRBV27|-|TRBJ2-2
TGTGCCAGACTTACCCCGGGACAGGAAAACCTCGAGCGGAGACACACCGGGGAGCTGTTTTTT
CARLTPGQENLERRHTGELFF
>TRBD2|TRBV2|-|TRBJ2-1
TGTGCCAGCAGTCCTGCACTAGCGGGAGGTGAGCAGTTCTTC
CASSPALAGGEQFF
>TRBD2|TRBV28|-|TRBJ2-7
TGTGCCAGCTCCCGCTGGGGCGGGAGGGCCGGCTACGAGCAGTACTTC
CASSRWGGRAGYEQYF
>TRBD2|TRBV7-6|-|TRBJ2-3
TGTGCCAGCAGCCAGACTAGCGGGAGGGTCACAGATACGCAGTATTTT
CASSQTSGRVTDTQYF
>-|TRBV7-6|-|TRBJ1-1
TGTGCCAGCAGCCCCAGGGGCCAGGCCTTAGGATTGAACACTGAAGCTTTCTTT
CASSPRGQALGLNTEAFF
>-|TRBV6-4|-|TRBJ1-2
TGTGCCAGCAGTGACACGGACAGCAACTATGGCTACACCTTC
CASSDTDSNYGYTF
>-|TRBV30|-|TRBJ2-1
TGTGCCTGGACCGCGGGGAATGAGCAGTTCTTC
CAWTAGNEQFF
>TRBD2|TRBV7-6|-|TRBJ2-2
TGTGCCAGCAGCCCCTTAGCGGGCGGGGAGCTGTTTTTT
CASSPLAGGELFF
>TRBD1|TRBV3-1/TRBV3-2|-|TRBJ1-2
TGTGCCAGCAGCCATTTCACAGGGGTCAGCTATGGCTACACCTTC
CASSHFTGVSYGYTF
>-|TRBV7-7|-|TRBJ2-3
TGTGCCAGCAGCCTCCATAGTGGACAGACTAGCACAGATACGCAGTATTTT
CASSLHSGQTSTDTQYF
>TRBD1|TRBV10-1|-|TRBJ2-2
TGCGCCAGCAGGGCCGGGACAGGGACCGGGGAGCTGTTTTTT
CASRAGTGTGELFF
>-|TRBV5-4|-|TRBJ2-7
TGTGCCAGCAGCTTTACGGGACTGAGCTCCTACGAGCAGTACTTC
CASSFTGLSSYEQYF
>-|TRBV5-6|-|TRBJ1-2
TGTGCCAGCAGCTTGGTAGGGGGAGATGGCTACACCTTC
CASSLVGGDGYTF
>-|TRBV30|-|TRBJ2-3
TGTGCCTGGAGTCGGGATAGCACAGATACGCAGTATTTT
CAWSRDSTDTQYF